The clone carrying this TCR beta chain was found many times. What it binds is unknown. Trimming removed 4 bases from V and 18 bases from J; junction bases left unmatched: 8. This CDR3 region has 11 residues. CDR1 and CDR2 (germline): SQVTM, ANQGSEA. This sample was taken from a study of blood T cells in healthy people across ages. Study outcomes and limitations: Researchers said unsorted PBMCs prevented a conclusive naive versus antigen-experienced comparison.

Next came a second PCR, run for roughly 6 to 11 cycles, which used a sample-barcoded 5' primer along with a J-beta primer mix. Each of the samples gave a minimum of 3 million paired-end reads that contained CDR3. TCRdb fed the 5' RACE reads into MiXCR, producing one record per CDR3 protein. The sample lists around 710,000 distinct CDR3 sequences; 40% to 45% were seen once. This receptor was obtained from a woman aged 55-69 years in good health. This chain connects TRBV29-1 to TRBJ2-6, with TRBD1 matching over 8 bases. Sequences were obtained from blood. CDR3 in amino acids: CSVGTDRGSTF. The CDR3 DNA reads TGCAGCGTTGGGACTGACAGGGGATCGACTTTC.